These T cell receptor beta chains were read from a single sample in a study of shared clonotypes between healthy human individuals. Measured with immunoSEQ multiplex PCR; TCRdb has only the in-frame clones, and not every one. The table shows approximately 1,000,000 clones, with around three quarters occurring only once. Material: memory CD4+ T cells from PBMCs. The receptors were gathered from a man between 18 and 35 years old in good health. Some clones in this sample may be carry-over from other donors' samples. The CDR3 runs from the conserved cysteine through the conserved F or W. D genes are given only for firm matches.

D	J	V	CDR3
NA	TRBJ1-2	TRBV28	CASSSDYGYTF
NA	TRBJ2-1	TRBV7-2	CASSFFGNYNEQFF
NA	TRBJ2-7	TRBV5-5	CASSSPRVGLSYEQYF
NA	TRBJ2-3	TRBV5-6	CASSLYGGYSIDTQYF
NA	TRBJ2-7	TRBV29-1	CSVGAGKYEQYF
NA	TRBJ2-7	TRBV18	CASSPFGAYEQYF
TRBD1	TRBJ1-1	TRBV19	CASSFGQGAWAFF
NA	TRBJ2-2	TRBV9	CASSVAATGPGELFF
NA	TRBJ1-3	TRBV7-2	CASSLLRQGRSPSGNTIYF
TRBD1	TRBJ2-7	TRBV7-9	CASSFGLGQGKAEQYF
TRBD1	TRBJ1-3	TRBV27	CASRGQGRAGNTIYF
NA	TRBJ2-7	TRBV29-1	CSAGNHYEQYF
NA	TRBJ1-2	TRBV19	CASSTHLDSLGYTF
NA	TRBJ2-2	TRBV7-2	CASSWNSGMNTGELFF
NA	TRBJ1-1	TRBV2	CASFQSQSLAEAFF
NA	TRBJ1-1	TRBV4-1	CASSQDLFVAFF
NA	TRBJ2-7	TRBV27	CASSLYGGADIGVYEQYF
TRBD2	TRBJ2-1	TRBV7-2	CASSHRLAGGIYNEQFF
TRBD1	TRBJ2-7	TRBV5-4	CASSVSPGQGAYEQYF
TRBD1	TRBJ1-2	TRBV6-1	CASSPIRGTNYGYTF
NA	TRBJ1-3	TRBV18	CASSPRTAGKEDTIYF
TRBD1	TRBJ1-3	TRBV19	CASSKHQQGAAGNTIYF
NA	TRBJ2-3	TRBV6-1	CASSEPTDTQYF
NA	TRBJ1-2	TRBV7-6	CASSLAQGNYGYTF
NA	TRBJ1-2	TRBV4-2	CASSQEAIRGGRGYTF
NA	TRBJ1-1	TRBV5-4	CASSLPNRAPDRTAFF
NA	TRBJ1-4	TRBV7-9	CASSSEARGEKLFF
TRBD2	TRBJ2-1	TRBV11-3	CASSLVFGREGNNEQFF
NA	TRBJ1-5	TRBV5-6	CASSPAGGGQPQHF
TRBD1	TRBJ1-5	TRBV28	CASSLGQGDSRNQPQHF
NA	TRBJ2-3	TRBV2	CASSPYGVITDTQYF
NA	TRBJ2-1	TRBV20-1	CSARNNEQFF
NA	TRBJ2-1	TRBV27	CASSKGGGYREVYNEQFF
TRBD2	TRBJ2-5	TRBV7-2	CASRREGLRQETQYF
NA	TRBJ2-1	TRBV20-1	CSAPHGNEQFF
NA	TRBJ1-1	TRBV14	CASSQAHTEAFF
NA	TRBJ2-7	TRBV7-2	CASSKIIGQYF
NA	TRBJ2-7	TRBV5-1	CASSSGRHSYEQYF
NA	TRBJ2-7	TRBV6-5	CASSNRGGGEQYF
NA	TRBJ1-5	TRBV29-1	CSALTASNQPQHF
NA	TRBJ2-3	TRBV7-3	CASSPQAAGSGDTQYF
TRBD1	TRBJ1-1	TRBV19	CASSNRQGGNTEAFF
TRBD2	TRBJ2-2	TRBV5-4	CASSLTSGRVGTGELFF
TRBD2	TRBJ2-2	TRBV28	CASSPSSGRATGELFF
TRBD1	TRBJ1-5	TRBV25-1	CASRPDRGQANQPQHF
NA	TRBJ1-5	TRBV5-6	CASSLRRGNQPQHF
NA	TRBJ2-5	TRBV7-4	CASSLGEAGGDQETQYF
TRBD2	TRBJ2-7	TRBV7-2	CASSLRVSLAGGESYEQYF
TRBD2	TRBJ2-1	TRBV5-1	CASSPGLAGNNEQFF
NA	TRBJ1-2	TRBV2	CASSEIAGNYGYTF
NA	TRBJ2-5	TRBV7-9	CASSLDPQETQYF
NA	TRBJ2-6	TRBV7-9	CASSSPPGKSGANVLTF
NA	TRBJ2-1	TRBV29-1	CSVSPHGFDEQFF
NA	TRBJ2-5	TRBV27	CASSIDRRLETQYF
NA	TRBJ1-4	TRBV5-6	CASSGNGGAGGPNEKLFF
TRBD1	TRBJ1-3	TRBV2	CASNPGQGATIYF
NA	TRBJ2-7	TRBV12-5	CASGLARSYREDEQYF
NA	NA	TRBV11-2	CASSLEYASYEQYF
TRBD1	TRBJ1-2	TRBV13	CASSQGRGHGYTF